Listed below are T cell receptor beta chains from one sample, sequenced in a study of T cells in Graves' hyperthyroidism and ophthalmopathy. In TCRdb, the multiplex PCR reads were re-called with MiXCR into one record per CDR3 protein. The table records fewer than 750,000 distinct CDR3 sequences, roughly 15% of them present only once. Sequenced sample: blood. These receptors originate from a woman aged 45 to 65 with Graves' ophthalmopathy. Each CDR3 is given with its conserved first and last residue.

>TRBJ2-1|TRBV19
CASSILTSGSSYNEQFF
>TRBJ2-1|TRBV6-2/TRBV6-3
CASLGLAGGFSYNEQFF
>TRBJ2-1|TRBV15
CATSRDHGQTVNEQFF
>TRBJ1-5|TRBV2
CASSEMAVNQPQHF
>TRBJ1-1|TRBV6-1
CASKPTDTNTEAFF
>TRBJ2-6|TRBV5-6
CASSQWPSPGANVLTF
>TRBJ2-7|TRBV4-2
CASSQEDILSYEQYF
>TRBJ2-1|TRBV14
CASSQVAGASYNEQFF
>TRBJ2-1|TRBV5-1
CASGETSGSGEQFF
>TRBJ2-7|TRBV7-9
CASSLSGTNSYEQYF
>TRBJ2-7|TRBV6-2/TRBV6-3
CASGTGTAVYEQYF
>TRBJ2-4|TRBV2
CASKYEGIQYF
>TRBJ2-7|TRBV27
CASSLNGANPYEQYF
>TRBJ2-7|TRBV12-3/TRBV12-4
CASSLRGASYYEQYF
>TRBJ2-1|TRBV29-1
CSVGLAGNPRSYNEQFF
>TRBJ2-1|TRBV9
CASSVAGWGNEQFF
>TRBJ2-6|TRBV7-3
CASSSPGTGANVLTF
>TRBJ1-3|TRBV30
CANSNSGNTIYF
>TRBJ2-7|TRBV7-2
CASSLVRQLVHEQYF
>TRBJ2-3|TRBV24-1
CATASGRAAFGFFDPDTQYF
>TRBJ2-5|TRBV9
CASSVGAAQETQYF
>TRBJ2-7|TRBV12-3/TRBV12-4
CASSFGQAFRRQYF
>TRBJ2-7|TRBV7-2
CASSKQQGPYEQYF
>TRBJ2-4|TRBV2
CASSTDRQGYVNIQYF
>TRBJ1-1|TRBV4-3
CASSQDTRDMNTEAFF
>TRBJ1-2|TRBV5-1
CASSTDPSGNYGYTF
>TRBJ2-7|TRBV12-3/TRBV12-4
CASRNSGRPYEQYF
>TRBJ2-1|TRBV28
CASSGGLAINEQFF
>TRBJ2-7|TRBV2
CASRRLAGAYEQYF
>TRBJ1-5|TRBV5-6
CASSLGSWGENNQPQHF
>TRBJ1-1|TRBV13
CASSLRRGARAEAFF
>TRBJ2-5|TRBV7-2
CASSSWTSRQETQYF
>TRBJ2-5|TRBV4-3
CASSQDDRALETQYF
>TRBJ1-6|TRBV3-1
CASSQDARVFSPLHF
>TRBJ1-4|TRBV28
CASSLGGAATNEKLFF
>TRBJ2-1|TRBV4-3
CASSQGQGGGNEQFF
>TRBJ1-2|TRBV6-2/TRBV6-3
CASSYRTGFYGYTF
>TRBJ1-1|TRBV28
CASTLGQGEAFF
>TRBJ2-1|TRBV11-1
CASSDRPPNEQFF
>TRBJ1-1|TRBV7-6
CASSLSPRDDHTEAFF
>TRBJ2-3|TRBV18
CASSQMPGNTDTQYF